This TCR beta chain derives from a study of identical twins. Overall study findings and caveats: Some out-of-frame alpha sequences were shared by twins, and these showed excess low generation probability. Fewer insertions marked abundant cord blood beta clonotypes; young adult naive trended weakly, memory not at all. Invariant MAIT and iNKT cells are populations that could partly confound zero-insertion analyses.

A single record per CDR3 protein comes from TCRdb applying MiXCR to the 5' RACE reads. The sample lists 120,000 to 150,000 distinct CDR3 sequences, approximately 4% occurring once. All donors were healthy Caucasians. The table lists this clonotype with many counts. Its antigen is as yet unknown. The sample was memory T cells sorted from blood. The TCR comes from a man aged 18 to 29 in good health.

The CDR3 region has the DNA TGTGCCAGCAGTTTAGGGGGGGACATCTATGGCTACACCTTC. It specifies CASSLGGDIYGYTF. This chain joins TRBV12-3 or TRBV12-4 and TRBJ1-2; possible D gene TRBD1, 6 bases. Trimming pared 1 base from V and 4 bases from J, leaving 10 bases between. This CDR3 has 14 residues.